This T cell receptor (beta chain) was sequenced for a study of tumor-infiltrating lymphocytes in primary liver carcinoma. As for the study in general: About 3.5 to 7.5 million productive TCRbeta reads were obtained from the samples, with similar numbers across tissue types.

Overall study results and limits: Tumor-adjacent and tumor-blood pairs shared less of their repertoires than tumor region pairs shared. Tumor top-250-clone fraction significantly exceeded that of blood (p = 0.039).

Germline V gene lookup returns CDR1 MNHEY and CDR2 SVGAGI. J gave up 5 bases and V 9 bases, and 12 bases lay outside the gene matches. This CDR3 spans 14 amino acids. About this clonotype: Its cognate antigen is unknown.

Unsorted whole blood supplied the RNA, and germline DNA was extracted too. Patients in the cohort were treatment-naive and living with chronic HBV infection. With a constant-region primer, TCR beta cDNA was made from 450 to 550 ng of total RNA. Three rounds of nested multiplex PCR with slightly modified ARM-PCR produced TCR beta libraries. The first two PCR rounds used TRBV1-TRBV30 forward primers with a C-beta reverse primer, nine to eleven cycles each. Each CDR3 protein is one row after TCRdb ran MiXCR on the multiplex PCR reads. The sample records 190,000 or so distinct CDR3 sequences, around 60% being singletons.

The rearrangement uses TRBV6-5 and TRBJ2-7; the match to TRBD1 covers 8 bases. The source material was peripheral blood. The sequence was obtained from a woman in her sixties with primary liver carcinoma and hepatitis B virus infection. This chain's CDR3 is CASLPGQGWNEQYF. In nucleotides, the CDR3 is TGTGCCAGTCTTCCAGGACAGGGTTGGAACGAGCAGTACTTC.